The 5 T cell receptor beta chains below were found in one sample sequenced in a study of T cells after posttransplantation cyclophosphamide. Using immunoSEQ multiplex PCR, the repertoire was profiled, and TCRdb retains in-frame clones only, with some absent. This sample carries roughly 18,000 clones, roughly 85% of them seen once, and the ten largest clones take about 9.1%. The material sequenced was memory CD4+ T cells sorted from blood. The receptors originated from a man aged 25 to 40 in good health and a related stem cell transplant donor.

This clone has just a few counts. The rearrangement joins TRBV7-2 to TRBJ1-3, with D perhaps TRBD1 (5 bases). Germline V gene lookup returns CDR1 SGHTA and CDR2 FQGNSA. The CDR3 runs 15 residues. The V and J ends lost 6 bases and 0 bases respectively, with 12 bases between them. The CDR3 loop reads CASSTGGRSGNTIYF. CDR3 nucleotides: TGTGCCAGCAGTACAGGAGGGCGCTCTGGAAACACCATATATTTT.

The CDR3 loop is CASSVSMTAGTESNYGYTF. Written as DNA, the CDR3 is TGTGCCAGCAGCGTGTCCATGACCGCCGGGACAGAAAGTAACTATGGCTACACCTTC. This chain joins TRBV9 and TRBJ1-2, with 7 bases that match TRBD1. CDR3 length: 19 residues. Trimming removed 2 bases from V and 1 base from J; junction bases left unmatched: 17. CDR1 and CDR2 from the germline V gene are SGDLS and YYNGEE.

The chain recombines TRBV19 with TRBJ1-1; TRBD1 might be the D (5 bases). CDR1 and CDR2 (germline): LNHDA, SQIVND (reference sequence). The CDR3 is 14 residues long. V lost 6 bases and J lost 4, with 15 bases in between. In DNA, the CDR3 is TGTGCCAGTAGCAGGGAGGGGTTAATCACTGAAGCTTTCTTT. Protein sequence: CASSREGLITEAFF.

The chain recombines TRBV6-1 with TRBJ1-1; TRBD1 is a possible D gene (5 bases). The length of the CDR3 is 15 residues. Germline CDR1 MNHNS, CDR2 SASEGT. Between the trimmed V and J ends, which lost 3 bases and 4 bases, there was a span of 15 bases. CDR3 loop: CASSEGGRSGTEAFF. The CDR3 DNA reads TGTGCCAGCAGTGAGGGGGGAAGATCGGGCACTGAAGCTTTCTTT.

The CDR3 bases are TGTGCCAGCAGACCCGTATGGGGGGGTAATGAAAAACTGTTTTTT. Its translation: CASRPVWGGNEKLFF. The chain combines TRBV2 with TRBJ1-4, with a possible D match to TRBD1 (5 bases). Trimming left V 6 bases short and J 4 bases short, with 15 bases between. The CDR3 is 15 amino acids. Per germline, CDR1 SNHLY and CDR2 FYNNEI.